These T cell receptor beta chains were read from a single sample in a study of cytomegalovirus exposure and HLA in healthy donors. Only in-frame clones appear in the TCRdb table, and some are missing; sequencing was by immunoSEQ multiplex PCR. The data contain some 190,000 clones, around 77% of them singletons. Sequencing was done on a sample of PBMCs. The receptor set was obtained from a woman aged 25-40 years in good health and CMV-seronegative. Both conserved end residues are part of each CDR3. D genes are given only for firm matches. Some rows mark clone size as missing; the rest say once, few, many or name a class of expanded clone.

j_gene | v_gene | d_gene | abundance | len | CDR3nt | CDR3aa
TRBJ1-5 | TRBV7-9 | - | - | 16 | TGTGCCAGCAGTCCCGGGAAGGGGGGGTCCGCTCAGCCCCAGCATTTT | CASSPGKGGSAQPQHF
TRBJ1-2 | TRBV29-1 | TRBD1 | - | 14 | TGCAGCGTTGAAGATCTGGGGACAGTCTATGGCTACACCTTC | CSVEDLGTVYGYTF
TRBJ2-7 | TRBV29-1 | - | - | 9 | TGCACTCTTGGCCCAGAAGGAGACTTC | CTLGPEGDF
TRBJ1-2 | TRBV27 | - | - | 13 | TGTGCCAGCAGTCCCAACAGTGTGTATGGCTACACCTTC | CASSPNSVYGYTF
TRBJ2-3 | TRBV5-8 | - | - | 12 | TGTGCCAGCAGATCGAGCACAGATACGCAGTATTTT | CASRSSTDTQYF
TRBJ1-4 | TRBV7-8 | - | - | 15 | TGTGCCAGCAGCTTAGTGGGGACTAGGGCGGAAAAACTGTTTTTT | CASSLVGTRAEKLFF
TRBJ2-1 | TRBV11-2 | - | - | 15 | TGTGCCAGCAGCTCCCTACGAGAGCCCTACAATGAGCAGTTCTTC | CASSSLREPYNEQFF
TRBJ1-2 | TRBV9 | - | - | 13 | TGTGCCAGCAGCTCTGACAGGCTCTATGGCTACACCTTC | CASSSDRLYGYTF
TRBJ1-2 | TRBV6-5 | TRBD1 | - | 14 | TGTGCCAGCAGTTACTCGACAGGGGACGATGGCTACACCTTC | CASSYSTGDDGYTF
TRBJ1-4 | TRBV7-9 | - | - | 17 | TGTGCCAGCAGCTCCTACCTTACTGGGACTCTTAATGAAAAACTGTTTTTT | CASSSYLTGTLNEKLFF
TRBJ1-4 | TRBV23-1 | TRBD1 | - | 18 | TGCGCCAGCAGTCAAATCCACGGACAGGAGAAGGTAGGGGAAAAACTGTTTTTT | CASSQIHGQEKVGEKLFF
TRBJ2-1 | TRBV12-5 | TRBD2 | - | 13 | TGTGCTGGAAATAGCGGGGGGGCCGAGGGGCAGTTCTTC | CAGNSGGAEGQFF
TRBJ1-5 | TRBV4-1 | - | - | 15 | TGCGCCAGCAGCCAAGGGTCGGGGGGCGATCAGCCCCAGCATTTT | CASSQGSGGDQPQHF
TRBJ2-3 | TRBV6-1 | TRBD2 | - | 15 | TGTGCCAGCAGTGCACTAGCGAGTAGCACAGATACGCAGTATTTT | CASSALASSTDTQYF
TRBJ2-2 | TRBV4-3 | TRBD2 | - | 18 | TGCGCCAGCAGCCAAGATTTCGCGGGGGTCGGGAACACCGGGGAGCTGTTTTTT | CASSQDFAGVGNTGELFF
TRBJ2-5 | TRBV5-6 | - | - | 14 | TGTGCCAGCAGCTTGGCGACTAGGCAAGAGACCCAGTACTTC | CASSLATRQETQYF
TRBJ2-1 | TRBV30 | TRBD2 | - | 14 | TGTGCCGGGTTAGCGGGGGCCGCCTACAATGAGCAGTTCTTC | CAGLAGAAYNEQFF
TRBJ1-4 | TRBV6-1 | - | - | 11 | TGTGCCAGCAGTTATGGCCCGGGGGTGTTTTTT | CASSYGPGVFF
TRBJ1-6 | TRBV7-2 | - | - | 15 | TGTGCCAGCAGCTTCAACAGGGTTTACAATTCACCCCTCCACTTT | CASSFNRVYNSPLHF
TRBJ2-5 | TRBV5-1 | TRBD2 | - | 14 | TGCGCCAGCAGCTTAATAGCGGGGGAAGAGACCCAGTACTTC | CASSLIAGEETQYF
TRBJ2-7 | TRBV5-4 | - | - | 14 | TGTGCCAGCACCGGGACACCAACCTCCTACGAGCAGTACTTC | CASTGTPTSYEQYF
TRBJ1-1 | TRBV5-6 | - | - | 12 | TGTGCCAGCAGCTTTCAGAACACTGAAGCTTTCTTT | CASSFQNTEAFF
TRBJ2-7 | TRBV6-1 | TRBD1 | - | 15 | TGTGCCAGCAGCGCCGGGACAGGGGGGACCTACGAGCAGTACTTC | CASSAGTGGTYEQYF
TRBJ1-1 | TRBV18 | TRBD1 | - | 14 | TGTGCCAGCTCACCAGACAGGGACGGCACTGAAGCTTTCTTT | CASSPDRDGTEAFF
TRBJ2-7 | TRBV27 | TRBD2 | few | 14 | TGTGCCAGCAGTTTCACTAGCGGGGGCCCCGAGCAGTACTTC | CASSFTSGGPEQYF
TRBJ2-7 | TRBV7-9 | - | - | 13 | TGTGCCAGCAGCTCGTCCCAGGGCTACGAGCAGTACTTC | CASSSSQGYEQYF
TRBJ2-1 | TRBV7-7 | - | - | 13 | TGTGCCAGCAGCTTAGGCGAGTACAATGAGCAGTTCTTC | CASSLGEYNEQFF
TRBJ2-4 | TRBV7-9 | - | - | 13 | TGTGCCAGCAGCTTAGGCGAGTACAACATTCAGTACTTC | CASSLGEYNIQYF
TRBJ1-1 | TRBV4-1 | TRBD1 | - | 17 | TGCGCCAGCAGCCCCCCTATCACACGGGACAGTAACACTGAAGCTTTCTTT | CASSPPITRDSNTEAFF
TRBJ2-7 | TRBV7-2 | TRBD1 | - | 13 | TGTGCCAGCAGCCCATGGACAGGTGGGGAGCAGTACTTC | CASSPWTGGEQYF
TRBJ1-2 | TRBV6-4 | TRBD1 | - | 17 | TGTGCCAGCAGCCGGTCTCCCGGGACAGGGTATCCGGATGGCTACACCTTC | CASSRSPGTGYPDGYTF
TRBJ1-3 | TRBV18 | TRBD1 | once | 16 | TGTGCCAGCTCACCGACAGGGGACACCTCTGGAAACACCATATATTTT | CASSPTGDTSGNTIYF
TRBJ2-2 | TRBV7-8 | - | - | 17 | TGTGCCAGCAGCTTAGCCCCCCATCCCTCCGCGCCCGGGGAGCTGTTTTTT | CASSLAPHPSAPGELFF
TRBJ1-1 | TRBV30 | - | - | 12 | TGTGCCTGGAGTGTACGGGGGGGTGGGGCTTTCTTT | CAWSVRGGGAFF
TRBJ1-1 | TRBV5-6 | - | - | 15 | TGTGCCAGCAGCTTGGCCGGCCAGGGATTTGCTGAAGCTTTCTTT | CASSLAGQGFAEAFF
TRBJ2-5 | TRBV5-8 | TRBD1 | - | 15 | TGTGCCAGCAGCTCCCAGGGGGTAGGGGGAGAGACCCAGTACTTC | CASSSQGVGGETQYF
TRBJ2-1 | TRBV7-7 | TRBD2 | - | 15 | TGTGCTAGCAGCTTAGAAGCGGGGGCGTACAATGAGCAGTTCTTC | CASSLEAGAYNEQFF
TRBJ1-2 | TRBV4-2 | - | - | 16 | TGTGCCAGCAGCCAAGCGCCAGGCAAGTCTAACTATGGCTACACCTTC | CASSQAPGKSNYGYTF
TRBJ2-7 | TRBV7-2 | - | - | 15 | TGTGCCAGCAGCTTAGAGAGCAACGCAATTTACGAGCAGTACTTC | CASSLESNAIYEQYF
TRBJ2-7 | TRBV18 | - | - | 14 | TGTGCCAGCTCACCATCAGAGGGTTCGAACGAGCAGTACTTC | CASSPSEGSNEQYF
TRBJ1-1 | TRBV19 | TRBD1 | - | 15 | TGTGCCAGTAGGGACTACGGGACAGAGAACACTGAAGCTTTCTTT | CASRDYGTENTEAFF
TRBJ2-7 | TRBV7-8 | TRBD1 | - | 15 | TGTGCCAGCAGCTTAGCCGGGACAGCGCTTTACGAGCAGTACTTC | CASSLAGTALYEQYF
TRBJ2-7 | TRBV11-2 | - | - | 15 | TGTGCCAGCAGCCCCAGGGGGCGGGGGACCTACGAGCAGTACTTC | CASSPRGRGTYEQYF
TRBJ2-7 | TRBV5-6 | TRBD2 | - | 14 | TGTGCCAGCAGCTTGCGAGCGGGGACCTACGAGCAGTACTTC | CASSLRAGTYEQYF
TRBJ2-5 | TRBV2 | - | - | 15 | TGTGCCAGCAGCCCTGGGGGGGGCGCGGTAAAGACCCAGTACTTC | CASSPGGGAVKTQYF
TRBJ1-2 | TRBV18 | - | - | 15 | TGTGCCAGCTCACCACCGGGGACTCAGGCCTATGGCTACACCTTC | CASSPPGTQAYGYTF
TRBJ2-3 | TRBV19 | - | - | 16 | TGTGCCAGTAGTATGTTCGGAGGGCCGGTCCCAGATACGCAGTATTTT | CASSMFGGPVPDTQYF
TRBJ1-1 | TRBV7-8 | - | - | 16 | TGTGCCAGCAGCCTGAGGCCAACAGGGAAATACACTGAAGCTTTCTTT | CASSLRPTGKYTEAFF
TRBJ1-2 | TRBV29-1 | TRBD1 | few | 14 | TGCAGCGTGGATACAGGGGCACGGTTAGGTGGCTACACCTTC | CSVDTGARLGGYTF
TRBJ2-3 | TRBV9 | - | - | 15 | TGTGCCAGCACCAGCGGTGGGGGGTCCGGAGATACGCAGTATTTT | CASTSGGGSGDTQYF
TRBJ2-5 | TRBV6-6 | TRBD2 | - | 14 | TGTGCCAGCAGTCGCGGGGGGCCGGAAGAGACCCAGTACTTC | CASSRGGPEETQYF
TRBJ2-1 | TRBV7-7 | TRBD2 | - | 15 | TGTGCTAGCAGCAGGGGACTAGCCGGCTACAATGAGCAGTTCTTC | CASSRGLAGYNEQFF
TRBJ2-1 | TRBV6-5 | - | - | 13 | TGTGCCAGCAGTTACTTTTCTACCCTCCCGGAGTTCTTC | CASSYFSTLPEFF
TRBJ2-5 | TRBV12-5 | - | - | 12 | TGTGCTAGTGGCCCCGTAGAAGAGACCCAGTACTTC | CASGPVEETQYF
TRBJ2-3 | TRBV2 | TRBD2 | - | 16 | TGTGCCAGCAGTGAAGTGGCGGGGGTTGGCACAGATACGCAGTATTTT | CASSEVAGVGTDTQYF
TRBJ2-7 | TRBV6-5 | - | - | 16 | TGTGCCAGCAGTTACTCGATCTCGTATACACACTACGAGCAGTACTTC | CASSYSISYTHYEQYF
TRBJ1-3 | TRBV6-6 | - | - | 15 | TGTGCCGGAGGGCTTGGACACCCCTCTGGAAACACCATATATTTT | CAGGLGHPSGNTIYF